Listed below are T cell receptor beta chains from one sample, sequenced in a study of response to subunit inactivated influenza vaccine. TCRdb re-called the RT-PCR reads with MiXCR, one entry per CDR3 protein. This sample yields a few hundred thousand distinct CDR3 sequences, of which around a fifth are seen a single time; about 9.4% belongs to the top ten. The input for sequencing was PBMCs from blood, taken around 22 months after vaccination. The source of these receptors is a man aged 50-75 years who received an inactivated influenza vaccine. Both conserved end residues are part of each CDR3. D genes are given only for firm matches. Size is omitted from some rows. Given values are once, few, many or a class for expanded clones.

CDR3 DNA: TGCAGTGCTAGTAGACAGACCATGAACACTGAAGCTTTCTTT
CDR3 protein: CSASRQTMNTEAFF
V gene: TRBV20-1
J gene: TRBJ1-1
D gene: .
clone size: few

CDR3 DNA: TGTGCCAGCAGTATTCGACAGACCTACGAGCAGTACTTC
CDR3 protein: CASSIRQTYEQYF
V gene: TRBV12-3/TRBV12-4
J gene: TRBJ2-7
D gene: .
clone size: .

CDR3 DNA: TGTGCCAGCAGCCGGGACAGGGGAGTTGTAGAGCTGTTTTTT
CDR3 protein: CASSRDRGVVELFF
V gene: TRBV6-1
J gene: TRBJ1-4
D gene: TRBD1
clone size: few

CDR3 DNA: TGTGCCACTCTTCGAGAGGCCACTGAAGCTTTCTTT
CDR3 protein: CATLREATEAFF
V gene: TRBV6-1
J gene: TRBJ1-1
D gene: .
clone size: many

CDR3 DNA: TGTGCCAGCAGCTCCTTGGGGCCTTTCTACGAGCAGTACTTC
CDR3 protein: CASSSLGPFYEQYF
V gene: TRBV6-1
J gene: TRBJ2-7
D gene: .
clone size: few

CDR3 DNA: TGCGCCAGCAGCCCACCGGCCGGAGGGGCCCAGCATTTT
CDR3 protein: CASSPPAGGAQHF
V gene: TRBV4-1
J gene: TRBJ1-5
D gene: .
clone size: .

CDR3 DNA: TGTGCCATCAGTGAGTCGCGGGAAAAACTGTTTTTT
CDR3 protein: CAISESREKLFF
V gene: TRBV10-3
J gene: TRBJ1-4
D gene: .
clone size: few

CDR3 DNA: TGTGCCATCGCGCCGGGTCGGGGGGCGGGAGTCATCCAAGAGACCCAGTACTTC
CDR3 protein: CAIAPGRGAGVIQETQYF
V gene: TRBV10-3
J gene: TRBJ2-5
D gene: .
clone size: .

CDR3 DNA: TGTGCCAGCTTGTCCGGGACAGGTGAAGAGACCCAGTACTTC
CDR3 protein: CASLSGTGEETQYF
V gene: TRBV28
J gene: TRBJ2-5
D gene: TRBD1
clone size: .

CDR3 DNA: TGTGCCAGCAGTTTTAGGATCGAGGGGGTGACAAAGACCCAGTACTTC
CDR3 protein: CASSFRIEGVTKTQYF
V gene: TRBV6-2/TRBV6-3
J gene: TRBJ2-5
D gene: .
clone size: few

CDR3 DNA: TGCAGTGCTAGAGCATTTGGACAGAACAATCAGCCCCAGCATTTT
CDR3 protein: CSARAFGQNNQPQHF
V gene: TRBV20-1
J gene: TRBJ1-5
D gene: .
clone size: few

CDR3 DNA: TGTGCCAGCAGGTACACAGGGGAGTATTCACCCCTCCACTTT
CDR3 protein: CASRYTGEYSPLHF
V gene: TRBV7-9
J gene: TRBJ1-6
D gene: TRBD1
clone size: .

CDR3 DNA: TGCAGCGTTGAAGATCAGTCCGAGGCTGGACGCTACACCTTC
CDR3 protein: CSVEDQSEAGRYTF
V gene: TRBV29-1
J gene: TRBJ1-2
D gene: .
clone size: few

CDR3 DNA: TGTGCCATCAGTGAGGGGACAGGGGGCCGAGAGACCCAGTACTTC
CDR3 protein: CAISEGTGGRETQYF
V gene: TRBV10-3
J gene: TRBJ2-5
D gene: TRBD1
clone size: .

CDR3 DNA: TGTGCCAGCAGCTTGGTTATAGCGGGAGGCCAAGAGACCCAGTACTTC
CDR3 protein: CASSLVIAGGQETQYF
V gene: TRBV5-4
J gene: TRBJ2-5
D gene: TRBD2
clone size: .

CDR3 DNA: TGCAGTGCTAGAGTCGCCGGGACAGCCTATGGCTACACCTTC
CDR3 protein: CSARVAGTAYGYTF
V gene: TRBV20-1
J gene: TRBJ1-2
D gene: TRBD1
clone size: .

CDR3 DNA: TGTGCCAGCATCCCCGGACGGGACTATGGCTACACCTTC
CDR3 protein: CASIPGRDYGYTF
V gene: TRBV28
J gene: TRBJ1-2
D gene: .
clone size: few

CDR3 DNA: TGCGCCAGCAGCTTGGAATACGGCCTATCAGCAGAAAAACTGTTTTTT
CDR3 protein: CASSLEYGLSAEKLFF
V gene: TRBV5-1
J gene: TRBJ1-4
D gene: .
clone size: .

CDR3 DNA: TGTGCCAGCAGCCAAGATTTAGGGCCGGGCCGCGGAATCATAAAACTGTTTTTT
CDR3 protein: CASSQDLGPGRGIIKLFF
V gene: TRBV4-2
J gene: TRBJ1-4
D gene: .
clone size: few

CDR3 DNA: TGTGCCAGCAGGGGGATGACAGGATTCCAGCCCCAGCATTTT
CDR3 protein: CASRGMTGFQPQHF
V gene: TRBV2
J gene: TRBJ1-5
D gene: .
clone size: many

CDR3 DNA: TGTGCCAGCGGATCTTTGCGCAGCGGGAACACCGGGGAGCTGTTTTTT
CDR3 protein: CASGSLRSGNTGELFF
V gene: TRBV11-2
J gene: TRBJ2-2
D gene: .
clone size: .

CDR3 DNA: TGCGCCAGCGGGGAGGGGACAGGTGAAGCTTTCTTT
CDR3 protein: CASGEGTGEAFF
V gene: TRBV5-1
J gene: TRBJ1-1
D gene: TRBD1
clone size: .

CDR3 DNA: TGTGCCAGCTCACCACAGGCTACCTACGAGCAGTACTTC
CDR3 protein: CASSPQATYEQYF
V gene: TRBV18
J gene: TRBJ2-7
D gene: .
clone size: .

CDR3 DNA: TGTGCCAGCAGTTTCCTCCTTGGGACAGAAAAAAAGGACAATGAGCAGTTCTTC
CDR3 protein: CASSFLLGTEKKDNEQFF
V gene: TRBV27
J gene: TRBJ2-1
D gene: TRBD1
clone size: few

CDR3 DNA: TGCAGTGCTAGTAGGGGACAGCATCCTGAAGCTTTCTTT
CDR3 protein: CSASRGQHPEAFF
V gene: TRBV20-1
J gene: TRBJ1-1
D gene: TRBD1
clone size: few

CDR3 DNA: TGCAGCGTTGGGACAGGGAACACCGGGGAGCTGTTTTTT
CDR3 protein: CSVGTGNTGELFF
V gene: TRBV29-1
J gene: TRBJ2-2
D gene: TRBD1
clone size: many

CDR3 DNA: TGTGCCAGCAGTTTAATTAGGGGAACCTACGAGCAGTACTTC
CDR3 protein: CASSLIRGTYEQYF
V gene: TRBV12-3/TRBV12-4
J gene: TRBJ2-7
D gene: .
clone size: few

CDR3 DNA: TGCAGTGCTAGACCCACAGGACTTTATAGCAATCAGCCCCAGCATTTT
CDR3 protein: CSARPTGLYSNQPQHF
V gene: TRBV20-1
J gene: TRBJ1-5
D gene: .
clone size: few

CDR3 DNA: TGTGCCAGCAGTTTGGATAGGGGACAGCTGTTTTTT
CDR3 protein: CASSLDRGQLFF
V gene: TRBV28
J gene: TRBJ2-2
D gene: .
clone size: .

CDR3 DNA: TGTGCCAGCAGCTTCACTCCTAAGGGGCCGGGAAACACCATATATTTT
CDR3 protein: CASSFTPKGPGNTIYF
V gene: TRBV7-2
J gene: TRBJ1-3
D gene: .
clone size: few

CDR3 DNA: TGTGCCAGCAGCTTAGGGGACAGGCCTAACTATGGCTACACCTTC
CDR3 protein: CASSLGDRPNYGYTF
V gene: TRBV5-4
J gene: TRBJ1-2
D gene: TRBD1
clone size: .

CDR3 DNA: TGTGCCAGCTCACCTGCGGTCCGTGGCTACACCTTC
CDR3 protein: CASSPAVRGYTF
V gene: TRBV18
J gene: TRBJ1-2
D gene: .
clone size: many

CDR3 DNA: TGTGCCAGCAGTTTTAAGGGGGGTCGGGAAAAACTGTTTTTT
CDR3 protein: CASSFKGGREKLFF
V gene: TRBV12-3/TRBV12-4
J gene: TRBJ1-4
D gene: .
clone size: .

CDR3 DNA: TGCAGTGCTAGAGATCTGAGGAGCAATCAGCCCCAGCATTTT
CDR3 protein: CSARDLRSNQPQHF
V gene: TRBV20-1
J gene: TRBJ1-5
D gene: .
clone size: .

CDR3 DNA: TGCAGCGTTGAAGAACATGCTAGGTACGGGGCCAACGTCCTGACTTTC
CDR3 protein: CSVEEHARYGANVLTF
V gene: TRBV29-1
J gene: TRBJ2-6
D gene: .
clone size: .

CDR3 DNA: TGTGCCAGTTCAGGTGGTGGGCCCTACGAGCAGTACTTC
CDR3 protein: CASSGGGPYEQYF
V gene: TRBV12-3/TRBV12-4
J gene: TRBJ2-7
D gene: .
clone size: .

CDR3 DNA: TGCAGCGCCGTCACGGGGGCTAGCACAGATACGCAGTATTTT
CDR3 protein: CSAVTGASTDTQYF
V gene: TRBV29-1
J gene: TRBJ2-3
D gene: .
clone size: .

CDR3 DNA: TGCGCCAGCAGCCAAGCTTCACGGGGGAATGAGCAGTTCTTC
CDR3 protein: CASSQASRGNEQFF
V gene: TRBV4-1
J gene: TRBJ2-1
D gene: .
clone size: many

CDR3 DNA: TGCAGCGTTGAAGGTCAGCAAGAGACCCAGTACTTC
CDR3 protein: CSVEGQQETQYF
V gene: TRBV29-1
J gene: TRBJ2-5
D gene: .
clone size: few

CDR3 DNA: TGTGCCAGCAGTTTACTAGCGGGGGGCAGGGGCGAGCAGTACTTC
CDR3 protein: CASSLLAGGRGEQYF
V gene: TRBV28
J gene: TRBJ2-7
D gene: TRBD2
clone size: few

CDR3 DNA: TGTGCCAGCAGCTTAGCTCACAGGGTCCCCACTGAAGCTTTCTTT
CDR3 protein: CASSLAHRVPTEAFF
V gene: TRBV11-2
J gene: TRBJ1-1
D gene: .
clone size: many

CDR3 DNA: TGTGCCAGCAGTTCTTCCGGCCCGGAGTTTAGCAATCAGCCCCAGCATTTT
CDR3 protein: CASSSSGPEFSNQPQHF
V gene: TRBV7-8
J gene: TRBJ1-5
D gene: .
clone size: many

CDR3 DNA: TGTGCCAGCAGCTTAGAGCTCAGGGGAGAGACCCAGTACTTC
CDR3 protein: CASSLELRGETQYF
V gene: TRBV7-2
J gene: TRBJ2-5
D gene: .
clone size: .

CDR3 DNA: TGTGCCAGCAGTTTCCACGGGCTGTACGAGCAGTACTTC
CDR3 protein: CASSFHGLYEQYF
V gene: TRBV12-3/TRBV12-4
J gene: TRBJ2-7
D gene: .
clone size: .

CDR3 DNA: TGCGCCAGCAGCCAAGGATCCACTGGAAACACCATATATTTT
CDR3 protein: CASSQGSTGNTIYF
V gene: TRBV4-3
J gene: TRBJ1-3
D gene: .
clone size: .

CDR3 DNA: TGTGCCAGCAGTAACTTAGTACAGTCGGGGGAGACCCAGTACTTC
CDR3 protein: CASSNLVQSGETQYF
V gene: TRBV11-2
J gene: TRBJ2-5
D gene: .
clone size: .

CDR3 DNA: TGTGCCAGCAGCTTAGATTGGGCAGGGGGGATGTACATTCAGTACTTC
CDR3 protein: CASSLDWAGGMYIQYF
V gene: TRBV11-2
J gene: TRBJ2-4
D gene: .
clone size: many

CDR3 DNA: TGTGCCAGCAGCAATAGATTGGGGGAAGAGACCCAGTACTTC
CDR3 protein: CASSNRLGEETQYF
V gene: TRBV7-9
J gene: TRBJ2-5
D gene: .
clone size: .

CDR3 DNA: TGCAGTGCTAGGCCAACCGGACAGGGCCATAACTATGGCTACACCTTC
CDR3 protein: CSARPTGQGHNYGYTF
V gene: TRBV20-1
J gene: TRBJ1-2
D gene: TRBD1
clone size: few

CDR3 DNA: TGTGCCAGCAGCATAAGCGGGAGTACGCAGTATTTT
CDR3 protein: CASSISGSTQYF
V gene: TRBV9
J gene: TRBJ2-3
D gene: TRBD2
clone size: many

CDR3 DNA: TGTGCCAGCAGTTTAGTGGATGTCTATGGCTACACCTTC
CDR3 protein: CASSLVDVYGYTF
V gene: TRBV12-3/TRBV12-4
J gene: TRBJ1-2
D gene: .
clone size: .

CDR3 DNA: TGTGCCAGCAGCTTGGGGCCGCTGTTGAGCGAGCAGTACTTC
CDR3 protein: CASSLGPLLSEQYF
V gene: TRBV5-6
J gene: TRBJ2-7
D gene: .
clone size: .

CDR3 DNA: TGTGCCAGCAGTTACTCGACGGGACCGGGCTACGAGCAGTACTTC
CDR3 protein: CASSYSTGPGYEQYF
V gene: TRBV6-2/TRBV6-3
J gene: TRBJ2-7
D gene: .
clone size: .

CDR3 DNA: TGCGCCAGCAGCCGGGAGGGGGATTTAAGCACTGAAGCTTTCTTT
CDR3 protein: CASSREGDLSTEAFF
V gene: TRBV5-1
J gene: TRBJ1-1
D gene: .
clone size: .

CDR3 DNA: TGTGCCAGCAGTTTTACGGCAGGGGACTATCAGCCCCAGCATTTT
CDR3 protein: CASSFTAGDYQPQHF
V gene: TRBV12-3/TRBV12-4
J gene: TRBJ1-5
D gene: .
clone size: .

CDR3 DNA: TGTGCCACCAGCTGGACCGGGACAGGAACCGCCACAGATACGCAGTATTTT
CDR3 protein: CATSWTGTGTATDTQYF
V gene: TRBV24-1
J gene: TRBJ2-3
D gene: TRBD1
clone size: .

CDR3 DNA: TGTGCCAGCAGCCCGACGAACACCGGGGAGCTGTTTTTT
CDR3 protein: CASSPTNTGELFF
V gene: TRBV12-3/TRBV12-4
J gene: TRBJ2-2
D gene: .
clone size: .

CDR3 DNA: TGTGCCAGCTCACCACCGGCCAGCGGGGGAGGCTACGAGCAGTACTTC
CDR3 protein: CASSPPASGGGYEQYF
V gene: TRBV18
J gene: TRBJ2-7
D gene: TRBD2
clone size: .

CDR3 DNA: TGTGCCTGGAGGGGGACAGGGCTTAATTCACCCCTCCACTTT
CDR3 protein: CAWRGTGLNSPLHF
V gene: TRBV30
J gene: TRBJ1-6
D gene: TRBD1
clone size: few